This T cell receptor beta chain emerged from a study of Graves' ophthalmopathy and Graves' hyperthyroidism. Findings and limits, study-wide: Detection in blood was also observed for most expanded thyroid clonotypes above 0.001 frequency.

Each donor who had ophthalmopathy showed moderate-to-severe activity, a CAS of ≥3, a NOSPECS of ≥4, and a duration under 3 months. CDR1 and CDR2 (germline): DFQATT, SNEGSKA (reference sequence). This CDR3 region has 13 residues. Between the trimmed V and J ends, which lost 4 bases and 7 bases, there was a span of 17 bases. For repertoire sequencing, the TCR beta CDR3 regions were amplified from RNA transcripts. An initial RT-PCR round employing HTBI primers preceded a second-round multiplex PCR. TCRdb passed the multiplex PCR reads through MiXCR, listing each CDR3 protein once. The table lists 200,000 to 250,000 distinct CDR3 sequences, 20% to 25% of them singletons. To note about this clonotype: No antigen is known for it.

The sample taken for sequencing was peripheral blood. This TCR was sampled from a woman aged 45 to 65 with Graves' ophthalmopathy. This rearrangement joins TRBV20-1 to TRBJ2-7; weak D call: TRBD2 (5 bases). The DNA of the CDR3 is TGCAGTGCTAAACCGCCGGGCCCGGGGGAGCAGTACTTC. It codes for CSAKPPGPGEQYF.